This T cell receptor (beta chain) emerged from a study of neurological immune-mediated disorders. TCRdb re-analysed the 5' RACE reads in MiXCR, keeping a single row per CDR3 protein. The sample has some 26,000 distinct CDR3 sequences; around 3.4% are singletons. At least ten counts were recorded for this clonotype. Trimming pared 2 bases from V and 3 bases from J, leaving 9 bases between. Germline V gene sequence: CDR1 SGHRS, CDR2 YFSETQ. The CDR3 contains 14 residues. The source material was PBMCs. The TCR originated in a woman aged 25 to 39 with multiple sclerosis. This sequence joins TRBV5-1 and TRBJ2-1; no definite D call. The CDR3: CASSLGQIYNEQFF. CDR3 bases: TGCGCCAGCAGCTTAGGGCAGATCTACAATGAGCAGTTCTTC.